This entry concerns a single T cell receptor (beta chain). Its target antigen remains unknown. No much larger clone exists at a distance of one base, and base qualities are not known. The data belong to a study of long-term antiretroviral therapy in people with HIV (dated by TCRdb to 2021 to 2024). Background for the entire study: The earliest samples were collected approximately a decade before the 2015 WHO recommendation for immediate ART, a period when ART was typically delayed until CD4 counts fell. Whether ART initiation and durable HIV suppression were associated with changes in peripheral blood TRB repertoire composition and diversity was tested in a retrospective serial study. A total of 192 cryopreserved PBMC samples came from approximately 30 adults with confirmed HIV infection and were collected serially over a mean of about six years (range 1-12). Of the roughly 31 participants with HIV, roughly twelve were female. Test extractions of a monoclonal T-cell line alongside about 35 polyclonal samples showed no cross-contamination during QIAcube processing.

To be included, a participant needed at least one PBMC sample from before ART initiation plus at least two post-ART samples. Treatment was received in the United States of America by all participants with HIV. Before DNA extraction, cryopreserved samples of roughly 0.9-11 million PBMC were thawed and washed. At the time of the earliest PBMC sample, participants with HIV were aged between roughly 20 and 55 years. Per participant, PBMC samples came from 1-4 timepoints prior to ART initiation and 2-8 timepoints following ART initiation, for a median of 7 samples. Serial HIV viral load, CD4+ T-cell count, ART history and demographic data were obtained for every participant. Genomic DNA was extracted from unsorted PBMC with a Qiagen kit on a QIAcube, processed in batches of 12 samples. What the work shows at the level of the full study, not this receptor alone: Unsorted PBMC were profiled instead of sorted CD4+ and CD8+ T cells because pre-ART samples had limited cell numbers. A significant increase in TRB diversity was found to be associated with ART initiation, although TRB diversity was observed to remain significantly below that of transplant donor controls even after long-term ART. Inferences about post-ART repertoire changes are limited because no data were available on ART adherence, viral resistance or therapy changes. Compared with controls, HIV repertoires had narrower CDR3 length ranges, and the network structure pointed to an antigen-experienced repertoire that shifted only slightly toward naive after ART. Because PBMC availability was limited, only the TCR beta chain was sequenced, with no alpha chain pairing. The samples span the years 2004 to 2017, and the ART regimens used at that time may not be as effective as current regimens. Expanded TRB clones identified before ART initiation dominated the repertoire at all time points, although this dominance fluctuated and declined in many PLHIV after ART.

The immunoSEQ hsTCRB v3.0 assay was used at survey level resolution for TRB variable region sequencing. The target sequencing depth for TRB was 40,000-50,000 T-cell genomes per sample. An Illumina MiSeq with a v3 150-cycle kit was used to sequence the pooled TRB libraries. In the paper's pipeline: Repertoire analysis was run in R within a reproducible Nextflow workflow that covered QC, data transformation and analysis. Custom analyses were implemented in LymphoSeq2, an R package for AIRR-Seq data exploration. Four samples that yielded fewer than 5000 total TRB sequences were excluded, so that 150 to 200 HIV repertoires were analyzed. Among the approximately 180 HIV repertoires that were kept, roughly 59 were collected before ART initiation and more than 120 were collected after ART initiation. Repertoires were downsampled to 5000 TRB nucleotide sequences, with summary statistics averaged over 100 downsampling iterations. The analysis kept only TRB sequences whose CDR3 regions were at least seven amino acids long. Two measures captured diversity: a Shannon entropy-derived clonality score and the Gini coefficient. In the repertoire networks, any two of the top 5000 CDR3 amino acid sequences were linked whenever the two sequences differed by an edit distance of one. Antigen specificity groups and MHC restriction were predicted for TRB CDR3 amino acid sequences with GLIPH2. CDR3 amino acid sequences were matched against VDJdb and McPAS-TCR to flag known CMV, EBV, HIV or tissue antigen associations. Pre-ART, post-ART and control groups were compared with Wilcoxon signed-rank tests and Holm-Bonferroni correction. The table comes from immuneACCESS by way of TCRdb, which keeps in-frame sequences with V and J called. Part of the clones is missing from these tables; in studies checked, under half for an unresolved V gene and the rest for unknown reasons. The D gene and trimming were derived from the DNA, and the V and J assignments and clone size from that table. In all, the sample holds 20,000 to 25,000 clones, and around 82% of those were seen once. About 5.2% of the sample goes to the ten largest clones.

The receptor's source is a woman in her thirties or forties with HIV. The sample was unsorted PBMCs, taken 0.5 years after starting antiretroviral therapy.

CDR3 protein: CASSPGQGPLGTQYF. The nucleotides are TGCGCCAGCAGTCCAGGGCAGGGGCCGCTGGGGACCCAGTACTTC. Rearrangement joined TRBV5-1 to TRBJ2-5; the D gene is perhaps TRBD1, on 6 matching bases. CDR1 and CDR2, per the germline V gene, are SGHRS and YFSETQ. The CDR3 sequence holds 15 residues, the cysteine and phenylalanine included. Here the CDR3 DNA is all that survives: 45 bases in frame from base 1. A distance of 21 bases separates the germline ends of V and J, which lose 5 bases and 7 bases respectively.